This T cell receptor (beta chain) appears in the sequencing data of a study of cytomegalovirus exposure and HLA in healthy donors. Study context: The same platform was used for the 100 to 150 validation repertoires and the approximately 670 first-cohort repertoires, a later analysis reported.

Repertoires were generated with immunoSEQ multiplex PCR, while TCRdb's copy carries only in-frame clones and drops some. This table has 150,000 to 180,000 clones, about 86% appearing once. With V trimmed by 3 bases and J by 4 bases, 8 bases remained unmatched. Per germline, CDR1 SNHLY and CDR2 FYNNEI. This CDR3 spans 15 amino acids. Findings and limits, study-wide: First-cohort TCR clusters were later found to tend to co-occur in the 90 to 150 validation repertoires. Cytomegalovirus-associated TCR beta chains were listed, numbering around 150.

As for this clone: Its antigen is not identified.

The source material was PBMCs. This receptor was identified in a human donor in good health. This chain joins TRBV2 and TRBJ1-1, with TRBD1 identical over 7 bases. The CDR3 bases are TGTGCCAGCAGTGACGGGTCGACAGGGCTCACTGAAGCTTTCTTT. Amino acids: CASSDGSTGLTEAFF.